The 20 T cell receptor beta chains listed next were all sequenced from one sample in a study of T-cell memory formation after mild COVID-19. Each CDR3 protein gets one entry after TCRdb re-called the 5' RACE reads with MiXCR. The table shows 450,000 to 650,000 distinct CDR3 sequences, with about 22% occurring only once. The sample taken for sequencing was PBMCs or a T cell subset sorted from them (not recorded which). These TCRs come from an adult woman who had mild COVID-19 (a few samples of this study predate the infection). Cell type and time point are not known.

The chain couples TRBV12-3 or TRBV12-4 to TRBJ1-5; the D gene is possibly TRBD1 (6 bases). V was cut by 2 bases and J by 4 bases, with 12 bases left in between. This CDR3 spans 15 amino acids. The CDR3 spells CASSLIGGGNQPQHF. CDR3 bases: TGTGCCAGCAGTTTAATAGGGGGGGGGAATCAGCCCCAGCATTTT.

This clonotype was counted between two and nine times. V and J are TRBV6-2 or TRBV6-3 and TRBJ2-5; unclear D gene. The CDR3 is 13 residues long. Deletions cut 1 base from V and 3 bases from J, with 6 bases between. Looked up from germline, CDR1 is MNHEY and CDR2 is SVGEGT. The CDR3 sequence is CASSYYIEETQYF. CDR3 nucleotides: TGTGCCAGCAGTTACTACATCGAAGAGACCCAGTACTTC.

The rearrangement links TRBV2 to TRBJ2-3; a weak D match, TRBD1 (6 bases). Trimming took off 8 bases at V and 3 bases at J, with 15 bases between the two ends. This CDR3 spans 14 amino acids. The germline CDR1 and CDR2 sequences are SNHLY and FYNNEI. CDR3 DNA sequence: TGTGCCAGCGGTTTATATCAGGGGACAGATACGCAGTATTTT. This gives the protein CASGLYQGTDTQYF.

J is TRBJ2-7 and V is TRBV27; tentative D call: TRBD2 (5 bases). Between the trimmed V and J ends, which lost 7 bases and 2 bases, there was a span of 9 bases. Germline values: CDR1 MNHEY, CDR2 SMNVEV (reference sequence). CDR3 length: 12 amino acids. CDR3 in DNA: TGTGCCAGCAAAGGGAGCGCCTACGAGCAGTACTTC. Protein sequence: CASKGSAYEQYF.

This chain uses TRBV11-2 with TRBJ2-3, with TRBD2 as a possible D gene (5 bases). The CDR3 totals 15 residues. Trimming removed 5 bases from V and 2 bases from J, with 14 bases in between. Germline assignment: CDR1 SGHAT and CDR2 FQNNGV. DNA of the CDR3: TGTGCCAGCAGCCCCTCGCCGGGAATCACAGATACGCAGTATTTT. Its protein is CASSPSPGITDTQYF. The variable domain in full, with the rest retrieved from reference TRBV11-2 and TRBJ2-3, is EAGVAQSPRYKIIEKRQSVAFWCNPISGHATLYWYQQILGQGPKLLIQFQNNGVVDDSQLPKDRFSAERLKGVDSTLKIQPAKLEDSAVYLCASSPSPGITDTQYFGPGTRLTVL.

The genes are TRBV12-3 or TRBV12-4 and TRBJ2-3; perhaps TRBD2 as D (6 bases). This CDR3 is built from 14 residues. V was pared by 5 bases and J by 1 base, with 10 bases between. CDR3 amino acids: CASSAGIRTDTQYF. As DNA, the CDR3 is TGTGCCAGCAGTGCGGGGATCCGCACAGATACGCAGTATTTT.

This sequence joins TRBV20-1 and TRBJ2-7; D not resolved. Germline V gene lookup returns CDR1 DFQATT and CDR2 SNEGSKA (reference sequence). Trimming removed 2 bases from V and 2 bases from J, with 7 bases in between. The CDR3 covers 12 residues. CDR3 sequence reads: CSARPDAYEQYF. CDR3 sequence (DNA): TGCAGTGCTAGACCGGACGCCTACGAGCAGTACTTC.

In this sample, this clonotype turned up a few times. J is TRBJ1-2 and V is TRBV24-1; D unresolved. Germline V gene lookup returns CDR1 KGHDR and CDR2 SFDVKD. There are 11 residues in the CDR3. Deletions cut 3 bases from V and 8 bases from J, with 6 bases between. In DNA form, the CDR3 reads TGTGCCACCAGTGATGAAAACGGCTACACCTTC. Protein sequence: CATSDENGYTF.

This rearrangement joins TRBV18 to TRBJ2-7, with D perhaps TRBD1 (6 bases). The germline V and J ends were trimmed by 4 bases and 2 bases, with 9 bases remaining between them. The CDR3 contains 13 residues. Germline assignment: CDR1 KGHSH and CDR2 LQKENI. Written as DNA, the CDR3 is TGTGCCAGCTCACGGACAGAGCCCTACGAGCAGTACTTC. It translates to CASSRTEPYEQYF.

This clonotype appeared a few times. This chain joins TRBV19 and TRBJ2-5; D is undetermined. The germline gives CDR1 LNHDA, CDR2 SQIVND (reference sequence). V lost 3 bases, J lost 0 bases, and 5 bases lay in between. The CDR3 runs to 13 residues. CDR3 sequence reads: CASSMQYQETQYF. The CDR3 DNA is TGTGCCAGTAGTATGCAGTACCAAGAGACCCAGTACTTC.

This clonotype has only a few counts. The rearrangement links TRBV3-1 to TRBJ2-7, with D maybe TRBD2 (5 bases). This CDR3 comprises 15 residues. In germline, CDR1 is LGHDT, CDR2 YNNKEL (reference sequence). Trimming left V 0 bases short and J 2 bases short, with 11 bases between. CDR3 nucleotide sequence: TGTGCCAGCAGCCAAGATCCCCAGCGGACCTACGAGCAGTACTTC. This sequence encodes CASSQDPQRTYEQYF.

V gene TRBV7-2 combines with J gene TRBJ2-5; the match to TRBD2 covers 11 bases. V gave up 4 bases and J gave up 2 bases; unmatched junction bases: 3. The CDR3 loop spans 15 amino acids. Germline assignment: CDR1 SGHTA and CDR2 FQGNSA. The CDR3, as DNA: TGTGCCAGCAGCTCGACTAGCGGGGTACAAGAGACCCAGTACTTC. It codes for CASSSTSGVQETQYF.

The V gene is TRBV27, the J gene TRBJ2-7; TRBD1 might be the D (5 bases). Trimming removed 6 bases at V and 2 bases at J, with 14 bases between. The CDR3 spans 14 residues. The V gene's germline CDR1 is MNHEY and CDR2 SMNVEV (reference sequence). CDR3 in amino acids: CASSLDSTAYEQYF. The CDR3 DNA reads TGTGCCAGCAGCCTCGACAGCACAGCCTACGAGCAGTACTTC.

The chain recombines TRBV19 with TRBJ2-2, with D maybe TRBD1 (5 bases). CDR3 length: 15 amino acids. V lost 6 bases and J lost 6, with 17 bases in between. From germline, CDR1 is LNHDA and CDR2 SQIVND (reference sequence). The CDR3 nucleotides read TGTGCCAGTAGCTTTACCTCAGGGTTGGCCGGGGAGCTGTTTTTT. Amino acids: CASSFTSGLAGELFF.

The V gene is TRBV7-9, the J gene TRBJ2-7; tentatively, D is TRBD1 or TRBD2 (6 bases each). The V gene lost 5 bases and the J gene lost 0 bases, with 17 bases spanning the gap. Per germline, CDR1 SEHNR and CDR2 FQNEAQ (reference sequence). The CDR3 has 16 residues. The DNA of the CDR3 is TGTGCCAGCAGCATGGCGGGACACGAAGGCTCCTACGAGCAGTACTTC. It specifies CASSMAGHEGSYEQYF.

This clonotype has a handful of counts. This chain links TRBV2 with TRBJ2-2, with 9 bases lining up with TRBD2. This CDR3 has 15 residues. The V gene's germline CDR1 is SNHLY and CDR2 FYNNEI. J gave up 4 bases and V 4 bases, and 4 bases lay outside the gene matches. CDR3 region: CASSVRAGGTGELFF. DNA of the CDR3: TGTGCCAGCAGTGTTCGAGCGGGGGGCACCGGGGAGCTGTTTTTT.

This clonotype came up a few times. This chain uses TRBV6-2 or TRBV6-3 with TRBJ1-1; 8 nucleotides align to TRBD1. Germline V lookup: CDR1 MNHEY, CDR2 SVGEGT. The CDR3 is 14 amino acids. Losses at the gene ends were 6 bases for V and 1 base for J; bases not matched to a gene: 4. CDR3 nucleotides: TGTGCCAGCAGGCGACAGGGGACGAACACTGAAGCTTTCTTT. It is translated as CASRRQGTNTEAFF.

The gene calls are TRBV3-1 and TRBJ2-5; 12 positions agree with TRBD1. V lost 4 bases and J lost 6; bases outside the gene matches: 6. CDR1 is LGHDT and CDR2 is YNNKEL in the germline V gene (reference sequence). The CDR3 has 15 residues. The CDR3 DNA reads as TGTGCCAGCAGCCCCGGGACAGGGGGCCAGAAGACCCAGTACTTC. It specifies CASSPGTGGQKTQYF.

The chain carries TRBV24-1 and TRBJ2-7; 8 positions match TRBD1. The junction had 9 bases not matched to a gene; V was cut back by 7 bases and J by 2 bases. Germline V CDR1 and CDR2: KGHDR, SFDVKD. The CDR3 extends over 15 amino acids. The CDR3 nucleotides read TGTGCCACCAGCCAGACAGGGGCTACGACCTACGAGCAGTACTTC. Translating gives CATSQTGATTYEQYF.

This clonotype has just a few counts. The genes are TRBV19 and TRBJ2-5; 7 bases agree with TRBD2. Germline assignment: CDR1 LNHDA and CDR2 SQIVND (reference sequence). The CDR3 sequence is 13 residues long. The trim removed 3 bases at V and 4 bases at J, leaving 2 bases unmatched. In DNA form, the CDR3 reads TGTGCCAGTAGTATGAGACTAGCAGAGACCCAGTACTTC. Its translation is CASSMRLAETQYF.